Following are 24 T cell receptor beta chains from one sample sequenced in a study of T-cell memory formation after mild COVID-19. MiXCR, run by TCRdb on the 5' RACE reads, gives a single entry per CDR3 protein. The table has roughly 510,000 distinct CDR3 sequences, about 18% seen once. Material for sequencing was PBMCs or a T cell subset sorted from them (not recorded which). The receptors here all came from an adult woman who had mild COVID-19 (a few samples of this study predate the infection). Cell type and time point are not known.

The sample holds a few counts of this clonotype. The gene calls are TRBV19 and TRBJ2-7; a weak D match, TRBD1 (5 bases). The germline V and J ends were trimmed by 1 base and 0 bases, with 13 bases remaining between them. The CDR3 extends over 16 amino acids. Germline V lookup: CDR1 LNHDA, CDR2 SQIVND (reference sequence). The CDR3 protein is CASSIGGSQSSYEQYF. DNA of the CDR3: TGTGCCAGTAGTATAGGGGGCAGTCAAAGCTCCTACGAGCAGTACTTC.

The rearrangement links TRBV7-9 to TRBJ1-2; 9 nucleotides match TRBD1. Germline CDR1 SEHNR, CDR2 FQNEAQ (reference sequence). Losses at the gene ends were 4 bases for V and 3 bases for J; bases not matched to a gene: 6. The CDR3 consists of 15 residues. The CDR3: CASSSGTGMDYGYTF. In DNA, the CDR3 is TGTGCCAGCAGCTCCGGGACAGGGATGGACTATGGCTACACCTTC.

The rearrangement uses TRBV29-1 and TRBJ1-2; weak D call: TRBD1 (6 bases). The CDR3 runs to 13 residues. Germline loops: CDR1 SQVTM, CDR2 ANQGSEA. Trimming took 1 base from V and 4 from J, leaving 10 bases between them. CDR3 residues: CSVEAGAGYGYTF. CDR3 nucleotide sequence: TGCAGCGTTGAAGCAGGGGCAGGCTATGGCTACACCTTC.

This clonotype was counted only a few times. V is TRBV7-2 and J is TRBJ2-1, with D perhaps matching TRBD1 or TRBD2 (5 bases each). CDR1 and CDR2 from the germline V gene are SGHTA and FQGNSA. The V end was cut by 2 bases, the J end by 6 bases, with 14 bases between. CDR3 length equals 15 residues. The CDR3 nucleotides are TGTGCCAGCAGCTTACCGGGGCTAGGGGCCAATGAGCAGTTCTTC. Its protein is CASSLPGLGANEQFF.

This chain uses TRBV6-6 with TRBJ2-2; D may match TRBD1 or TRBD2 (5 bases each). This CDR3 is 18 amino acids long. CDR1 is MNHNY, CDR2 SVGAGI, per germline (reference sequence). V was cut by 5 bases and J by 1 base, with 20 bases left in between. The CDR3 DNA reads TGTGCCAGCAGTCCGAGGGTCAGGACACTTTGGAACACCGGGGAGCTGTTTTTT. This gives the protein CASSPRVRTLWNTGELFF.

This clonotype was counted many times. This chain joins TRBV25-1 and TRBJ1-1; D is possibly TRBD1 (5 bases). The germline V gene encodes CDR1 MGHDK and CDR2 SYGVNS. Between the trimmed V and J ends, which lost 8 bases and 1 base, there was a span of 20 bases. The CDR3 totals 16 residues. CDR3 amino acids: CASRDLRGGGNTEAFF. CDR3 nucleotides: TGTGCCAGCCGAGATCTACGAGGTGGGGGGAACACTGAAGCTTTCTTT.

This clonotype was observed at least ten times. The J gene is TRBJ2-2, the V gene TRBV12-3 or TRBV12-4; D uncertain. This CDR3 comprises 14 residues. The V end lost 6 bases, the J end lost 1 base, and 9 bases lay between the germline ends. CDR3 residues: CASSRVRNTGELFF. CDR3 coding DNA: TGTGCCAGCAGCCGGGTCAGGAACACCGGGGAGCTGTTTTTT.

This clonotype showed up just a few times. J is TRBJ2-5 and V is TRBV24-1, with D unclear. V lost 3 bases, J lost 4 bases, and 8 bases lay in between. The germline V gene encodes CDR1 KGHDR and CDR2 SFDVKD. The CDR3 length is 13 residues. The CDR3 region is CATSDELRETQYF. CDR3 DNA sequence: TGTGCCACCAGTGATGAGCTACGAGAGACCCAGTACTTC.

The chain employs TRBV30 and TRBJ1-5; 8 positions match TRBD1. The germline V gene has CDR1 GTSNPN and CDR2 SVGIG (reference sequence). The CDR3 length is 13 residues. V lost 6 bases, J lost 4 bases, and 5 bases stayed unmatched. The CDR3 here is CACGQGRNQPQHF. CDR3 bases: TGTGCCTGCGGACAGGGACGAAATCAGCCCCAGCATTTT.

V usage is TRBV7-9 and J usage is TRBJ1-6, with 7 nucleotides matching TRBD1. The CDR3 contains 16 residues. Losses at the gene ends were 5 bases for V and 8 bases for J; bases not matched to a gene: 12. Germline values: CDR1 SEHNR, CDR2 FQNEAQ (reference sequence). Here the CDR3 DNA reads TGTGCCAGCAGCACCCCGACAGGGTGGGCGGATTCACCCCTCCACTTT. This translates into CASSTPTGWADSPLHF. The full variable domain, in which reference TRBV7-9 and TRBJ1-6 provide the parts outside the CDR3, is DTGVSQNPRHKITKRGQNVTFRCDPISEHNRLYWYRQTLGQGPEFLTYFQNEAQLEKSRLLSDRFSAERPKGSFSTLEIQRTEQGDSAMYLCASSTPTGWADSPLHFGNGTRLTVT.

The genes are TRBV20-1 and TRBJ2-2; 9 bases match TRBD2. Germline assignment: CDR1 DFQATT and CDR2 SNEGSKA (reference sequence). Trimming at V came to 6 bases and at J to 3 bases, leaving 17 bases not matched to a gene. This CDR3 comprises 18 residues. CDR3 coding DNA: TGCAGTGCCGCTAAGCGGGGGGCCCTCTCCGGGTACACCGGGGAGCTGTTTTTT. Amino acids: CSAAKRGALSGYTGELFF.

Many counts were recorded for this clonotype. The chain employs TRBV7-2 and TRBJ1-5, with D perhaps TRBD1 (6 bases). V lost 10 bases, J lost 0 bases, and 13 bases lay in between. This CDR3 spans 14 amino acids. Germline V CDR1 and CDR2: SGHTA, FQGNSA. This CDR3 reads CATSTGISNQPQHF. CDR3 nucleotide sequence: TGTGCCACCTCGACAGGAATTAGCAATCAGCCCCAGCATTTT.

The V call is TRBV18, the J call TRBJ1-5; unclear D gene. The CDR3 totals 14 residues. CDR1 and CDR2 from the germline V gene are KGHSH and LQKENI. Trimming left V 5 bases short and J 8 bases short, with 16 bases between. The CDR3 reads CASSGTEAKEPQHF. The DNA for the CDR3 is TGTGCCAGCTCAGGAACAGAGGCCAAGGAGCCCCAGCATTTT.

This clonotype was counted between two and nine times. The V call is TRBV6-2 or TRBV6-3, the J call TRBJ1-2; D is undetermined. In germline, CDR1 is MNHEY, CDR2 SVGEGT. The CDR3 runs to 13 residues. With 6 bases removed from V and 8 bases from J, the gap between germline ends came to 16 bases. The CDR3 region is CASRLSMSKGYTF. The CDR3, as DNA: TGTGCCAGCAGACTCTCGATGTCAAAGGGCTACACCTTC.

The V and J genes are TRBV5-6 and TRBJ2-1; 7 nucleotides line up with TRBD1. The CDR3 totals 16 residues. V shed 2 bases and J 8 bases; nucleotides not matched to a gene: 13. Per the germline V gene, CDR1 is SGHDT and CDR2 is YYEEEE. Here the CDR3 reads CASSFRQGGLLDEQFF. CDR3 DNA sequence: TGTGCCAGCAGCTTCAGACAGGGTGGTCTGTTAGATGAGCAGTTCTTC.

The chain combines TRBV29-1 with TRBJ2-3, with D unclear. With 5 bases removed from V and 0 bases from J, the gap between germline ends came to 15 bases. There are 15 residues in the CDR3. CDR1 SQVTM and CDR2 ANQGSEA come from the germline V gene. The CDR3 loop is CSVLRTYPSTDTQYF. As DNA, the CDR3 is TGCAGCGTTTTGAGAACTTATCCTAGCACAGATACGCAGTATTTT.

This clonotype was found a few times. In DNA, the CDR3 is TGTGCCAGCAGCCAAGACTTGGACGAGCAGTACTTC. It is translated as CASSQDLDEQYF. V and J are TRBV3-1 and TRBJ2-7; D remains ambiguous. Germline V gene sequence: CDR1 LGHDT, CDR2 YNNKEL (reference sequence). The CDR3 covers 12 residues. V shed 0 bases and J shed 5 bases, with 5 bases lying between them.

The rearrangement joins TRBV6-2 or TRBV6-3 to TRBJ1-2; the D is unclear. In germline, CDR1 is MNHEY, CDR2 SVGEGT. CDR3 size: 15 residues. V was shortened by 2 bases and J by 4 bases, with 14 bases between the two germline ends. This CDR3 reads CASSYPPVGFYGYTF. The CDR3 DNA is TGTGCCAGCAGTTACCCGCCAGTAGGGTTCTATGGCTACACCTTC.

The J gene is TRBJ1-6, the V gene TRBV6-2 or TRBV6-3, with a tentative D call TRBD1 (5 bases). There are 14 residues in the CDR3. Germline V gene lookup returns CDR1 MNHEY and CDR2 SVGEGT. V was shortened by 2 bases and J by 7 bases, with 9 bases between the two germline ends. CDR3 region: CASSYAGGNSPLHF. Written as DNA, the CDR3 is TGTGCCAGCAGTTACGCCGGGGGGAATTCACCCCTCCACTTT.

The V call is TRBV19, the J call TRBJ2-1; D may be TRBD2 (5 bases). The CDR3 extends over 15 amino acids. The ends were cut back, 6 bases at V and 0 bases at J, with 12 bases in the middle. CDR1 is LNHDA, CDR2 SQIVND, per germline (reference sequence). CDR3 protein: CASSDYSGSYNEQFF. The CDR3 nucleotides read TGTGCCAGTAGCGATTACAGCGGCTCCTACAATGAGCAGTTCTTC. The full variable domain, in which reference TRBV19 and TRBJ2-1 provide the parts outside the CDR3, is DGGITQSPKYLFRKEGQNVTLSCEQNLNHDAMYWYRQDPGQGLRLIYYSQIVNDFQKGDIAEGYSVSREKKESFPLTVTSAQKNPTAFYLCASSDYSGSYNEQFFGPGTRLTVL.

This clonotype was detected only a few times. This sequence joins TRBV28 and TRBJ1-2, with unresolved D. Per the germline V gene, CDR1 is MDHEN and CDR2 is SYDVKM. The ends were cut back, 4 bases at V and 0 bases at J, with 9 bases in the middle. The CDR3 contains 14 residues. In nucleotides, the CDR3 is TGTGCCAGCAGTTCAACCCCAGCTAACTATGGCTACACCTTC. The encoded protein is CASSSTPANYGYTF.

A few counts support this clonotype. This rearrangement joins TRBV29-1 to TRBJ2-7; 7 bases line up with TRBD1. The CDR3 loop spans 13 amino acids. Germline V gene data show CDR1 as SQVTM and CDR2 as ANQGSEA. The V gene end was trimmed by 7 bases and the J gene end by 1 base; junction bases not matched to a gene: 7. The CDR3 bases are TGCAGCGGGATGGCAGGGGGTTCCTACGAGCAGTACTTC. Residues: CSGMAGGSYEQYF.

This clonotype has ten or more counts. This rearrangement joins TRBV6-5 to TRBJ2-1; 7 nucleotides align to TRBD1. Germline assignment: CDR1 MNHEY and CDR2 SVGAGI. The CDR3 length is 16 residues. After removal of 1 base from V and 6 bases from J, the junction contained 9 bases not matched to a gene. Written as DNA, the CDR3 is TGTGCCAGCAGTTACTTCGCCGACAGGGCCGGCAATGAGCAGTTCTTC. Its protein is CASSYFADRAGNEQFF.

The J gene is TRBJ1-1, the V gene TRBV3-1; tentative D call: TRBD1 (6 bases). Germline lookup yields CDR1 LGHDT and CDR2 YNNKEL (reference sequence). CDR3 size: 12 residues. V lost 5 bases to trimming and J lost 8 bases, with 12 bases between them. Here the CDR3 reads CASSDPTGEAFF. The CDR3 DNA follows: TGTGCCAGCAGCGACCCAACAGGGGAAGCTTTCTTT.